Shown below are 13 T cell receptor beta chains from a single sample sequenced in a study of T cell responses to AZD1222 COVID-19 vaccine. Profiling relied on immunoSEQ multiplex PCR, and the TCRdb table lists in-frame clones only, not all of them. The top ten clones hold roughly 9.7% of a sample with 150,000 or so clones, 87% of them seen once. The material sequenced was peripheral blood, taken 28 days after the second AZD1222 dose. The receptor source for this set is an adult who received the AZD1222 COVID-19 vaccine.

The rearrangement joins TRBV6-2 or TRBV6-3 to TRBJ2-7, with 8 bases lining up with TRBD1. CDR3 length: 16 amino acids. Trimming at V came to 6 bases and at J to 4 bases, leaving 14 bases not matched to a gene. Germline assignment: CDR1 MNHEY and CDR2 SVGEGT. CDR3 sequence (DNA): TGTGCCAGCAGCACCTTATCCGGGACAGGTTTTTACGAGCAGTACTTC. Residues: CASSTLSGTGFYEQYF.

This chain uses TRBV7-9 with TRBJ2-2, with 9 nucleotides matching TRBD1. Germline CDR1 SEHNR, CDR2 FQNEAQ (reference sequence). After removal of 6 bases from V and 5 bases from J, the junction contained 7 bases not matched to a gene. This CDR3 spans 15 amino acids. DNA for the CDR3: TGTGCCAGCAGAAGAGGACAGGGGTCGACCGGGGAGCTGTTTTTT. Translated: CASRRGQGSTGELFF.

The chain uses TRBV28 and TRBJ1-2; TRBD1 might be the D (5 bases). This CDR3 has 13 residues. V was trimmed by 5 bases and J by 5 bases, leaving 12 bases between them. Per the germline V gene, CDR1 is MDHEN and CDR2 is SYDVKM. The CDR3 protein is CASSPRQSYGYTF. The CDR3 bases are TGTGCCAGCAGTCCCCGACAGTCATATGGCTACACCTTC.

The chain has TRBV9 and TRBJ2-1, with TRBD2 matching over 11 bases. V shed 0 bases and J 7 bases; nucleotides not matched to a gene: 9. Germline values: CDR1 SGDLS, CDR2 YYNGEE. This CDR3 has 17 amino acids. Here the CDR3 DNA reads TGTGCCAGCAGCGTAGAGCCTAGCGGGAGGCGTGCAAATGAGCAGTTCTTC. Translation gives CASSVEPSGRRANEQFF.

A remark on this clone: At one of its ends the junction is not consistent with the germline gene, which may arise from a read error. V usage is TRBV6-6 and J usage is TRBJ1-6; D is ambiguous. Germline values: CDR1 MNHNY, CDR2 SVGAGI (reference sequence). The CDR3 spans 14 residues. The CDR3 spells CASSYEGNNPPLHF. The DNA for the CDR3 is TGTGCCAGCAGTTACGAGGGAAATAATCCACCCCTCCACTTT.

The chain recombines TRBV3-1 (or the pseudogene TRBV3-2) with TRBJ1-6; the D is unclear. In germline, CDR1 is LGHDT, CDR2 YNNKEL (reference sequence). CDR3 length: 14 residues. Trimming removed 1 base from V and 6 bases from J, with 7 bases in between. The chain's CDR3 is CASSQVAANSPLHF. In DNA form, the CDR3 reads TGTGCCAGCAGCCAAGTGGCAGCTAATTCACCCCTCCACTTT.

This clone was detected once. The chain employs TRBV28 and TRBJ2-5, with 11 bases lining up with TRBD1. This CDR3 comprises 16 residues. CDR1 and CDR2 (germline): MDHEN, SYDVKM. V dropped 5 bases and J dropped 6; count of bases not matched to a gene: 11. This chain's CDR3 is CASSASGTGGKKTQYF. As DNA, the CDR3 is TGTGCCAGCAGTGCCTCCGGGACAGGGGGAAAAAAGACCCAGTACTTC.

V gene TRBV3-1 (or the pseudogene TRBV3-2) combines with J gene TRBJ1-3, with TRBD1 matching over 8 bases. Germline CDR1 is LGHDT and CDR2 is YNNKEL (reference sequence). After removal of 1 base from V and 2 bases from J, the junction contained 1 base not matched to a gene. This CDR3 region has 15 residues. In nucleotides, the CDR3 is TGTGCCAGCAGCCAAGGGACAGGGACTGGAAACACCATATATTTT. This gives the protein CASSQGTGTGNTIYF.

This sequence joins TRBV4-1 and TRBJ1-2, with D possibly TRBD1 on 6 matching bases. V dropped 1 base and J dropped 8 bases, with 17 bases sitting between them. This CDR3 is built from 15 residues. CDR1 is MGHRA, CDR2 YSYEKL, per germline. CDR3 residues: CASSQAGQGPRGYTF. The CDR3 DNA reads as TGCGCCAGCAGCCAAGCCGGGCAGGGGCCTAGAGGCTACACCTTC.

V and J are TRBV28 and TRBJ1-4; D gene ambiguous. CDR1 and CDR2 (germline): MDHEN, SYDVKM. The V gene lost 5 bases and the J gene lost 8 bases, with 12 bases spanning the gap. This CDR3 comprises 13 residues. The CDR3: CASSTGWPEKLFF. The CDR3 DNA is TGTGCCAGCAGTACCGGTTGGCCGGAAAAACTGTTTTTT.

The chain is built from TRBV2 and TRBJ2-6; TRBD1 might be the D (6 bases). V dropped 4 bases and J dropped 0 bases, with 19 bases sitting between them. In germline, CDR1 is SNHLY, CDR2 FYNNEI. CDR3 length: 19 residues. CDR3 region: CASSVRGGRGVSGANVLTF. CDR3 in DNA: TGTGCCAGCAGTGTACGTGGTGGCAGGGGAGTCTCTGGGGCCAACGTCCTGACTTTC.

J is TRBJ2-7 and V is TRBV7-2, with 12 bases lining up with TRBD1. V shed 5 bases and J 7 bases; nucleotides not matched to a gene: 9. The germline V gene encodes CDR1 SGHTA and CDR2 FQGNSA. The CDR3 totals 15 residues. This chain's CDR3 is CASSPMGQGASEQYF. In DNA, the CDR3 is TGTGCCAGCAGCCCCATGGGACAGGGGGCGAGTGAGCAGTACTTC.

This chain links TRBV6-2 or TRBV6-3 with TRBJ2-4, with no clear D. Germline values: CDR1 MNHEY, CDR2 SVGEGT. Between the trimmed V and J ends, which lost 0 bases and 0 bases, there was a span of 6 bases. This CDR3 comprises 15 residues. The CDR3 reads CASSYSILAKNIQYF. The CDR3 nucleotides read TGTGCCAGCAGTTACTCGATCCTAGCCAAAAACATTCAGTACTTC.